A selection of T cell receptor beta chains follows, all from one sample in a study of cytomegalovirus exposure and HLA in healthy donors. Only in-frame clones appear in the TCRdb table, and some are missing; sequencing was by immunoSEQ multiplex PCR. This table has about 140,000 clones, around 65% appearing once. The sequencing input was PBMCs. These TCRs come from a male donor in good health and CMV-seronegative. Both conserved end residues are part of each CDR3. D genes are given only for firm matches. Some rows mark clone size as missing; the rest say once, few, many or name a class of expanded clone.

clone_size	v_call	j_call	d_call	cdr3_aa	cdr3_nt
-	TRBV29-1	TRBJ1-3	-	CSVPGGISGNTIYF	TGCAGCGTTCCCGGCGGAATCTCTGGAAACACCATATATTTT
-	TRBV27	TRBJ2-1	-	CASSLRGGINNEQFF	TGTGCCAGCAGTTTAAGGGGGGGGATAAACAATGAGCAGTTCTTC
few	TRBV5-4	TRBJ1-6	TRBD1	CASNVGGGNSPLHF	TGTGCCAGCAATGTAGGGGGCGGAAATTCACCCCTCCACTTT
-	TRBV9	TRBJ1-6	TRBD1	CASSPGTGLSSYNSPLHF	TGTGCCAGCAGCCCAGGGACAGGGTTAAGCTCCTATAATTCACCCCTCCACTTT
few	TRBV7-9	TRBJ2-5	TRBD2	CASSVGGEETQYF	TGTGCCAGCAGCGTTGGGGGGGAAGAGACCCAGTACTTC
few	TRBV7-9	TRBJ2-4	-	CASSLTGAKNIQYF	TGTGCCAGCAGCCTAACGGGGGCCAAAAACATTCAGTACTTC
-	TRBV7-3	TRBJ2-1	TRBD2	CASSPGRGEYNEQFF	TGTGCCAGCAGCCCCGGCCGGGGGGAGTACAATGAGCAGTTCTTC
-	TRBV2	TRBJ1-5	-	CASSPDGGNQPQHF	TGTGCCAGCAGTCCCGACGGGGGCAATCAGCCCCAGCATTTT
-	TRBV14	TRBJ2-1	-	CASSHQGNYNEQFF	TGTGCCAGCAGCCATCAGGGCAATTACAATGAGCAGTTCTTC
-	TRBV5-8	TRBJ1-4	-	CASSFATRGGTNEKLFF	TGTGCCAGCAGCTTCGCCACGCGGGGGGGCACTAATGAAAAACTGTTTTTT
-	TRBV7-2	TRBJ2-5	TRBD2	CASSPRGLAGGLPGTQYF	TGTGCCAGCAGCCCCCGGGGTTTGGCGGGGGGACTTCCGGGGACCCAGTACTTC
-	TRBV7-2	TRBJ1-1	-	CASSLDRNTEAFF	TGTGCCAGCAGCTTAGACAGGAACACTGAAGCTTTCTTT
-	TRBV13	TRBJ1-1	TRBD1	CASSLAGLEGADTEAFF	TGTGCCAGCAGCTTAGCAGGCTTGGAGGGGGCGGACACTGAAGCTTTCTTT
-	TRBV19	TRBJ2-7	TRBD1	CASSSGQNYEQYF	TGTGCCAGTAGCTCGGGACAGAACTACGAGCAGTACTTC
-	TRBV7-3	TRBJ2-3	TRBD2	CASSHLAVSTDTQYF	TGTGCCAGCAGTCACCTAGCGGTGAGCACAGATACGCAGTATTTT
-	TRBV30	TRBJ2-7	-	CAWSGGLQQYF	TGTGCCTGGAGTGGGGGCCTCCAGCAGTACTTC
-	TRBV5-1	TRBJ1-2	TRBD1	CASSFSQGEEGYTF	TGCGCCAGCAGCTTTTCCCAGGGGGAAGAGGGCTACACCTTC
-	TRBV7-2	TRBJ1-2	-	CASSFQGWGYTF	TGTGCCAGCAGCTTTCAGGGCTGGGGCTACACCTTC
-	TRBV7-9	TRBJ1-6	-	CASSPIGAGLNSPLHF	TGTGCCAGCAGCCCTATAGGAGCGGGGCTGAATTCACCCCTCCACTTT
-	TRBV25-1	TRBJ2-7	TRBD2	CASSEEAGGAHEQYF	TGTGCCAGCAGTGAGGAAGCCGGGGGGGCCCACGAGCAGTACTTC
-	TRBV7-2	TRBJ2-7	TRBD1	CASSSGGQGHYEQYF	TGTGCCAGCAGCTCGGGGGGACAGGGCCACTACGAGCAGTACTTC
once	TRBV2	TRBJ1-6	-	CASRAGSSYNSPLHF	TGTGCCAGCAGGGCAGGTAGCTCCTATAATTCACCCCTCCACTTT
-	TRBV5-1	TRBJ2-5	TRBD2	CASSLVAGGIYQETQYF	TGCGCCAGCAGCTTGGTAGCGGGGGGCATATACCAAGAGACCCAGTACTTC
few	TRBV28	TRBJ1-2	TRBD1	CASIDRGLPNYGYTF	TGTGCCAGCATCGACAGGGGTTTACCTAACTATGGCTACACCTTC
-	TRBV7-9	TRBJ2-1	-	CASSPPARPTGQFF	TGTGCCAGCAGCCCGCCGGCTAGGCCGACTGGGCAGTTCTTC
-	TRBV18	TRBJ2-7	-	CASSPERADGKQYF	TGTGCCAGCTCACCAGAGAGGGCAGACGGGAAGCAGTACTTC
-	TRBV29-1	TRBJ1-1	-	CSARGQPGTEAFF	TGCAGCGCTAGAGGACAGCCGGGCACTGAAGCTTTCTTT
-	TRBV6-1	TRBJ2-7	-	CASSATGSYEQYF	TGTGCCAGCAGTGCGACAGGCTCCTACGAGCAGTACTTC
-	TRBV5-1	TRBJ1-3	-	CASSFGNSYSGNTIYF	TGCGCCAGCAGCTTCGGGAACTCATACTCTGGAAACACCATATATTTT
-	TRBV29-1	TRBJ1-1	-	CSVEGPRGGAEAFF	TGCAGCGTTGAAGGCCCTAGGGGAGGCGCTGAAGCTTTCTTT
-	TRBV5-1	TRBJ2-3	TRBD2	CASSLATGGGQYF	TGCGCCAGCAGCTTGGCAACGGGAGGAGGGCAGTATTTT
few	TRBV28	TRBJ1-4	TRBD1	CASRKTGTVNEKLFF	TGTGCCAGCAGGAAAACCGGGACAGTTAATGAAAAACTGTTTTTT
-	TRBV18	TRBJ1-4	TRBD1	CASSPTGPATNEKLFF	TGTGCCAGCTCACCGACAGGGCCTGCAACTAATGAAAAACTGTTTTTT
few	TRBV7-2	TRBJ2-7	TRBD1	CASSPWTGPGQGSDEQYF	TGTGCCAGCAGCCCATGGACCGGACCGGGACAGGGTTCCGACGAGCAGTACTTC
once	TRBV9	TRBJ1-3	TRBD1	CASSLEGADGNTIYF	TGTGCCAGCAGCCTTGAGGGGGCTGATGGAAACACCATATATTTT
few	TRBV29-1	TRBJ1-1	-	CSVVRGGVSPEAFF	TGCAGCGTAGTACGGGGTGGGGTTAGCCCTGAAGCTTTCTTT
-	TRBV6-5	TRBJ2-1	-	CASGLNNEQFF	TGTGCCAGCGGGCTAAACAATGAGCAGTTCTTC
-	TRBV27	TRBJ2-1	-	CASSFGQPHNEQFF	TGTGCCAGCAGCTTCGGACAGCCCCACAATGAGCAGTTCTTC
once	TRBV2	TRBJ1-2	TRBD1	CASRRGTGANGYTF	TGTGCCAGCAGGAGGGGGACAGGGGCAAATGGCTACACCTTC
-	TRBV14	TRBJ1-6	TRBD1	CASSQGLRQGINSPLHF	TGTGCCAGCAGCCAAGGCTTACGACAGGGCATCAATTCACCCCTCCACTTT
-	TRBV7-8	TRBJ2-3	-	CASSVGAATDTQYF	TGTGCCAGCAGCGTGGGGGCAGCCACAGATACGCAGTATTTT
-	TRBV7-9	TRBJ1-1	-	CASSDRATEAFF	TGTGCCAGCAGCGACAGAGCCACTGAAGCTTTCTTT
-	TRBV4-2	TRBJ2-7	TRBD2	CASSQSLSGGGHEQYF	TGTGCCAGCAGCCAAAGCCTCTCTGGGGGGGGACACGAGCAGTACTTC
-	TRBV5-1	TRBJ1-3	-	CASSLGTIGNTIYF	TGCGCCAGCAGCTTGGGTACAATCGGAAACACCATATATTTT
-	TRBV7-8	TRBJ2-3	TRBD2	CASSLEASGGGRRNYF	TGTGCCAGCAGCTTAGAAGCTAGCGGGGGAGGGAGACGCAATTATTTT
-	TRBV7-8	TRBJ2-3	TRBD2	CASSARGAGGITDTQYF	TGTGCCAGCAGCGCCCGGGGAGCGGGGGGGATCACAGATACGCAGTATTTT
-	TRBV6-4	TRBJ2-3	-	CASSEAQGNTQYF	TGTGCCAGCAGTGAGGCCCAGGGTAATACGCAGTATTTT
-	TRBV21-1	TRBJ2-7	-	CASSKRGETGGCEQYF	TGTGCCAGCAGCAAAAGGGGGGAGACAGGGGGGTGCGAGCAGTACTTC
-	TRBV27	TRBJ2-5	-	CAGKNRVEIGTQYF	TGTGCCGGCAAAAACAGGGTCGAGATAGGGACCCAGTACTTC
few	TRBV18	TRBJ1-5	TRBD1	CASSPPVARGVFQPQHF	TGTGCCAGCTCACCACCGGTAGCCAGGGGGGTGTTTCAGCCCCAGCATTTT
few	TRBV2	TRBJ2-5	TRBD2	CASRWGLAGGRETQYF	TGTGCCAGCAGATGGGGACTAGCGGGGGGGCGGGAGACCCAGTACTTC
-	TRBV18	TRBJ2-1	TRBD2	CASSPTSGGKTNEQFF	TGTGCCAGCTCACCAACTAGCGGGGGGAAGACCAATGAGCAGTTCTTC
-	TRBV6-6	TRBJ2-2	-	CASSRYREGTGELFF	TGTGCCAGCAGTCGTTACAGGGAGGGCACCGGGGAGCTGTTTTTT
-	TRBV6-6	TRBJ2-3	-	CASTKKRGFADTQYF	TGTGCCAGCACAAAAAAGAGGGGGTTCGCAGATACGCAGTATTTT
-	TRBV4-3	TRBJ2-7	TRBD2	CASSQTSGGAWEQYF	TGCGCCAGCAGCCAAACTAGCGGGGGGGCATGGGAGCAGTACTTC
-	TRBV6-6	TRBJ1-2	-	CASSYSQGAYGYTF	TGTGCCAGCAGTTACTCGCAGGGCGCCTATGGCTACACCTTC
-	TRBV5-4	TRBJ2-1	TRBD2	CASSLGLAGSYNEQFF	TGTGCCAGCAGCTTGGGACTAGCGGGGAGTTACAATGAGCAGTTCTTC
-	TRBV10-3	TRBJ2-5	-	CASGGIGGETQYF	TGTGCCTCGGGGGGCATCGGAGGAGAGACCCAGTACTTC